The 17 T cell receptor beta chains below come from one sample, sequenced in a study of T-cell reconstitution after alpha-beta-depleted transplantation in children. During its preparation, the TCRbeta library received unique molecular identifiers. TCRdb re-derived calls from the PCR reads in MiXCR, one entry per CDR3 protein. Among fewer than 700,000 distinct CDR3 sequences listed, 10% to 15% were seen once. The material was PBMCs, mostly from graft donor cells, obtained 360 days after TCRalphabeta/CD19-depleted stem cell transplant. These receptors were collected from a male patient younger than 18 who had a stem cell transplant for acute myeloid leukemia, so the T cells may come from the graft donor.

The gene calls are TRBV27 and TRBJ2-2; no definite D call. The CDR3 runs to 15 residues. From germline, CDR1 is MNHEY and CDR2 SMNVEV (reference sequence). Trimming removed 6 bases at V and 4 bases at J, with 15 bases between. The CDR3: CASSPHTAPTGELFF. The CDR3 bases are TGTGCCAGCAGCCCCCACACAGCTCCCACCGGGGAGCTGTTTTTT.

This chain uses TRBV6-5 with TRBJ2-1, with TRBD2 matching over 10 bases. Trimming at V came to 4 bases and at J to 4 bases, leaving 4 bases not matched to a gene. CDR3 length: 15 residues. The V gene's germline CDR1 is MNHEY and CDR2 SVGAGI. CDR3 nucleotide sequence: TGTGCCAGCAGTTTCGAACTAGCGGGATACAATGAGCAGTTCTTC. Amino acid sequence: CASSFELAGYNEQFF.

This clonotype has a count of ten or more. The gene calls are TRBV7-3 and TRBJ2-3; perhaps D is TRBD1 or TRBD2 (5 bases each). CDR3 length equals 15 residues. Per the germline V gene, CDR1 is SGHTA and CDR2 is FQGTGA. V was shortened by 2 bases and J by 5 bases, with 14 bases between the two germline ends. Written as DNA, the CDR3 is TGTGCCAGCAGCTTATCGTGGGAGAGGGGAGATACGCAGTATTTT. Its translation: CASSLSWERGDTQYF.

This clonotype was observed at least ten times. The J gene is TRBJ2-1, the V gene TRBV10-3; possible D gene TRBD2, 6 bases. Between the trimmed V and J ends, which lost 3 bases and 3 bases, there was a span of 18 bases. Germline lookup yields CDR1 ENHRY and CDR2 SYGVKD. CDR3 length equals 17 residues. CDR3 sequence: CAISEIVAGPYYNEQFF. CDR3 nucleotides: TGTGCCATCAGTGAAATCGTGGCGGGACCCTACTACAATGAGCAGTTCTTC.

The chain recombines TRBV20-1 with TRBJ2-1; 8 bases line up with TRBD2. The CDR3 has 14 residues. J was trimmed by 3 bases and V by 5 bases; bases with no gene match: 6. Germline lookup yields CDR1 DFQATT and CDR2 SNEGSKA (reference sequence). This chain's CDR3 is CSAGAGAGYNEQFF. DNA of the CDR3: TGCAGTGCTGGAGCGGGAGCAGGCTACAATGAGCAGTTCTTC.

This clonotype was counted only a few times. The V gene is TRBV28, the J gene TRBJ2-1, with TRBD1 matching over 9 bases. Germline-derived CDR1 and CDR2 are MDHEN and SYDVKM. This CDR3 is 15 amino acids long. Unmatched junction bases numbered 7, after V lost 6 bases and J lost 4 bases. In DNA form, the CDR3 reads TGTGCCAGCAGCCAACAGGGGGCGCGGTACAATGAGCAGTTCTTC. Residues: CASSQQGARYNEQFF.

This clonotype was seen at least ten times. J is TRBJ1-2 and V is TRBV7-9, with D maybe TRBD1 (5 bases). CDR3 length equals 13 residues. With 4 bases removed from V and 4 bases from J, the gap between germline ends came to 10 bases. Germline CDR1 reads SEHNR; CDR2 reads FQNEAQ (reference sequence). The CDR3 here is CASSSRGGYGYTF. The CDR3 DNA follows: TGTGCCAGCAGCTCCCGCGGGGGCTATGGCTACACCTTC.

This sequence joins TRBV12-3 or TRBV12-4 and TRBJ1-2, with 7 bases lining up with TRBD1. V shed 6 bases and J 4 bases; nucleotides not matched to a gene: 8. CDR3 length equals 14 residues. Written as DNA, the CDR3 is TGTGCCAGCAGGTCCCGGGACAGCACCTATGGCTACACCTTC. It encodes CASRSRDSTYGYTF.

This clonotype was seen only a few times. V gene TRBV15 combines with J gene TRBJ2-3; TRBD1 matches 7 bases. With V trimmed by 1 base and J by 1 base, 2 bases remained unmatched. Germline assignment: CDR1 LNHNV and CDR2 YYDKDF (reference sequence). This CDR3 has 15 amino acids. The CDR3 nucleotides are TGTGCCACCAGCAGAGTGGGACAGCGCACAGATACGCAGTATTTT. It yields the protein CATSRVGQRTDTQYF.

Worth noting for this clonotype: The junction differs from germline at one of its ends, possibly a read error. This chain uses TRBV10-3 with TRBJ2-2, with D perhaps matching TRBD2 (5 bases). The CDR3 has 14 amino acids. Germline V CDR1 and CDR2: ENHRY, SYGVKD. DNA for the CDR3: TGTGCCATCAGTGAGGCCGTGAACACCGGGGAGTTGTTTTTT. Its protein is CAISEAVNTGELFF.

There are many counts of this clonotype. The chain carries TRBV7-3 and TRBJ1-1, with 11 nucleotides matching TRBD1. CDR1 SGHTA and CDR2 FQGTGA come from the germline V gene. This CDR3 has 16 residues. Trimming removed 5 bases from V and 4 bases from J; junction bases left unmatched: 9. Written as DNA, the CDR3 is TGTGCCAGCAGCCCGCAGGGACAGGGGGTGGGCACTGAAGCTTTCTTT. Translating gives CASSPQGQGVGTEAFF.

This clonotype was found many times. The V call is TRBV12-3 or TRBV12-4, the J call TRBJ2-1; no clear D. The CDR3 runs to 16 residues. Trimming stripped 10 bases from V and 2 bases from J, with 21 bases between. CDR3 bases: TGTGCCACCTCGGGTCCGCAACCCATCACCTACAATGAGCAGTTCTTC. Translated: CATSGPQPITYNEQFF.

This clonotype was counted many times. The chain has TRBV12-3 or TRBV12-4 and TRBJ2-2; D possibly corresponds to TRBD1 (5 bases). Trimming shortened V by 1 base and J by 6 bases, and 9 bases separated the two germline ends. The length of the CDR3 is 14 residues. The CDR3 sequence: CASSLDRLAGELFF. The CDR3 DNA is TGTGCCAGCAGTTTAGACAGGTTGGCCGGGGAGCTGTTTTTT.

This clonotype was detected a few times. V usage is TRBV9 and J usage is TRBJ2-1, with 9 bases that match TRBD2. The germline CDR1 and CDR2 sequences are SGDLS and YYNGEE. The V gene end was trimmed by 2 bases and the J gene end by 6 bases; junction bases not matched to a gene: 15. The length of the CDR3 is 18 residues. Here the CDR3 reads CASSVHSSGITPGNEQFF. CDR3 bases: TGTGCCAGCAGCGTCCATTCTAGCGGGATCACCCCGGGCAATGAGCAGTTCTTC.

The rearrangement joins TRBV19 to TRBJ1-3; D unclear. Germline assignment: CDR1 LNHDA and CDR2 SQIVND (reference sequence). Trimming took off 6 bases at V and 0 bases at J, with 12 bases between the two ends. This CDR3 region has 15 residues. CDR3 residues: CASRGGISSGNTIYF. For the CDR3, the DNA is TGTGCCAGTAGGGGCGGAATCAGCTCTGGAAACACCATATATTTT.

The V and J genes are TRBV7-8 and TRBJ2-3; tentatively, D is TRBD1 or TRBD2 (5 bases each). V lost 4 bases, J lost 6 bases, and 14 bases lay in between. The CDR3 totals 14 residues. Germline CDR1 SGHVS, CDR2 FQNEAQ. The CDR3 region is CASSSGSREDTQYF. The CDR3, as DNA: TGTGCCAGCAGCTCGGGTTCCAGGGAGGATACGCAGTATTTT.

On this clonotype itself: The junction departs from the called germline gene at one end, perhaps through a read error. The J gene is TRBJ2-1, the V gene TRBV20-1, with 7 bases identical to TRBD2. CDR1 is DFQATT, CDR2 SNEGSKA, per germline (reference sequence). This CDR3 is 13 amino acids long. CDR3 residues: CSARGTIYNEQFF. CDR3 in DNA: TGCAGTGCAAGAGGGACTATCTACAATGAGCAGTTCTTC.